This T cell receptor (beta chain) was recorded in a study of a mutant IDH1 vaccine in newly diagnosed glioma (dated by TCRdb to 2020 to 2022). Concerning the study at large: Patients received eight vaccinations in weeks 1, 3, 5, 7, 11, 15, 19 and 23, corresponding to visits V03 through V10. Prior to enrollment, standard therapy consisting of radiotherapy alone, temozolomide alone, or radiochemotherapy with temozolomide had been administered to patients, with the combination being received by most patients. Peripheral blood was drawn at six visits: V03 (baseline), V05, V07, V10, V12 and V13. Of the 32 patients who were treated, about 62% were male and about 40% were female, and the mean age was roughly 40 years. Longitudinal TCRB deep sequencing was done for 25 treated patients, wherever samples were available for exploratory analyses. Vaccination was initiated 4-6 weeks after radiotherapy alone, or concurrently with temozolomide cycles in the chemotherapy-containing groups. Study-wide conclusions, independent of this receptor: Pseudoprogression seemed to be unrelated to changes in the top peripheral T cell clonotypes found by TCRB sequencing. It was noted by the authors that analyses of patient blood samples could not be reproduced owing to sample limitations. Immune responses induced by the vaccine were seen in around 94% of patients across multiple MHC alleles. Availability determined which PBMC samples were chosen for TCRB deep sequencing.

The time point label here, explained by the study, means: week 5, during vaccination. A 20-mer mutant IDH1 peptide at 300 micrograms in Montanide made up each vaccine dose, which was injected subcutaneously together with topical imiquimod. The donors had newly diagnosed IDH1-mutant astrocytomas of WHO grade 3 or 4 that showed loss of nuclear ATRX. The samples were drawn from NOA16, a multicentre, single-arm, open-label phase I trial in Germany that tested a mutant IDH1 peptide vaccine in humans for the first time. Genomic DNA for TCRB sequencing was isolated from EDTA blood with the DNeasy Blood and Tissue Kit. For this clone: The specificity of this receptor is unknown. Per-nucleotide qualities are absent, and no much larger clonotype sits a single base away. This same CDR3 is encoded by further DNA sequences in the sample.

CDR1 and CDR2, looked up from the germline V gene (reference sequence), are LNHDA and SQIVND. V is cut by 7 bases and J by 0 bases, and the space between the germline ends is 12 bases. Including the terminal cysteine and phenylalanine, the CDR3 comprises 14 residues. Of all the DNA, just the CDR3 is kept, 42 bases in frame from base 1. Library method: the immunoSEQ multiplex PCR assay. Rearranged TCR beta chain sequences were amplified using the hsTCRB Kit according to the manufacturer's protocol. An Illumina MiSeq was used to sequence the TCRB libraries. The paper's processing steps were these. The proprietary platform of the kit vendor was used for demultiplexing, trimming and gene mapping. The immuneACCESS repertoire file appears here via TCRdb, limited to in-frame rearrangements. These files lack a portion of the clones; in checked studies, under half of the deficit traces to unresolved V genes, and the cause of the others is not known. The DNA gave D and trimming, while V, J and clone size come from that table. The sample data list 45,000 to 70,000 clones, and around 81% of these were observed just once. The ten largest clones capture approximately 3.6% of the sample.

The source was PBMCs, collected from a glioma patient whose treatment included an IDH1 peptide vaccine. The sequence links TRBV19 to TRBJ1-2; the D segment cannot be called with confidence. The TCR comes from a man between 25 and 39 years old with glioma. This receptor has the CDR3 CASNPTVANYGYTF. The nucleotides read TGTGCCAGTAACCCGACGGTAGCTAACTATGGCTACACCTTC.